This TCR beta chain stems from a study of vaccination and CD4 T cells after COVID-19. Study in general: Convalescent persons amounted to six males plus four females, two of whom were Hispanic.

This CDR3 contains 13 residues. Germline V CDR1 and CDR2: ENHRY, SYGVKD. V lost 7 bases to trimming and J lost 5 bases, with 11 bases between them. Cultured CD4+ T cell DNA was sequenced using the Oncomine TCR Beta short-read assay. TCRdb fed the PCR reads into MiXCR, producing one record per CDR3 protein. The sample yields about 15,000 distinct CDR3 sequences, over 50% seen once. Regarding this clonotype: The antigen remains undetermined.

Treatment indicated: 10-day PBMC culture with coronavirus spike peptide pools or control peptides (ViraFEST assay). Input material: CD4+ T cells from blood, cultured in vitro. This clonotype was obtained from a human donor who had recovered from COVID-19. The gene calls are TRBV10-3 and TRBJ1-4; D not certain. In nucleotides, the CDR3 is TGTGCCATCACTTCGGGCTTAAATGAAAAACTGTTTTTT. Protein sequence: CAITSGLNEKLFF.